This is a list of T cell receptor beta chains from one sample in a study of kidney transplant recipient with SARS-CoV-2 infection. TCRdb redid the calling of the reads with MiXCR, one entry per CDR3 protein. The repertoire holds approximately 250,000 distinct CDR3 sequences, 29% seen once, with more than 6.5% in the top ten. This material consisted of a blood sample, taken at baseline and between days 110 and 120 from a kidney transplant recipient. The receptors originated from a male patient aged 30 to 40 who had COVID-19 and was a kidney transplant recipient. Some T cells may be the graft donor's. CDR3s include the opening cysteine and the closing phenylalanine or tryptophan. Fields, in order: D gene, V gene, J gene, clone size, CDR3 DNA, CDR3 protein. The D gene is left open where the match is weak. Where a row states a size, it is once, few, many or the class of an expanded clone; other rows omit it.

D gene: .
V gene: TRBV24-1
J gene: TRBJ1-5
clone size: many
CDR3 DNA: TGTGCCACCAGTGCGGCGGGAGATAGCAATCAGCCCCAGCATTTT
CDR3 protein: CATSAAGDSNQPQHF

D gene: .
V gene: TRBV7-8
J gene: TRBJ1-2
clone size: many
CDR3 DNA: TGTGCCAGCAGCGAATCGGAGTTTACCCGAAAGACCTATGGCTACACCTTC
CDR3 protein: CASSESEFTRKTYGYTF

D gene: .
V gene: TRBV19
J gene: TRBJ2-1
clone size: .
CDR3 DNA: TGTGCCAGTAGGGCCTCAGCGGATGAGCAGTTCTTC
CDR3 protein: CASRASADEQFF

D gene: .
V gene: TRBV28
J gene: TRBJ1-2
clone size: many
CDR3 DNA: TGTGCCAGCCGTCAGGCTGTTGGCTATGGCTACACCTTC
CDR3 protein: CASRQAVGYGYTF

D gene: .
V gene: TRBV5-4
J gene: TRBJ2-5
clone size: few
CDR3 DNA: TGTGCCAGCAGCTTGAGCACATACCAAGAGACCCAGTACTTC
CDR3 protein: CASSLSTYQETQYF

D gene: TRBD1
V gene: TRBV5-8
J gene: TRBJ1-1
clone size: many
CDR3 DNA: TGTGCCAGCAGCCCCACTCGGACAGGGGGCCCTGAAGCTTTCTTT
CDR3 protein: CASSPTRTGGPEAFF

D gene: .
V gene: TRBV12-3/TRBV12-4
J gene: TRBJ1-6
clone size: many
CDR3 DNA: TGTGCCAGCAGTCTTGGACGGACTGATTCACCCCTCCACTTT
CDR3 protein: CASSLGRTDSPLHF

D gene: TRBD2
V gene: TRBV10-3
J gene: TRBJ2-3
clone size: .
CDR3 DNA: TGTGCCACCACAGCACGGGGGGGCGGGAGTTCAGATACGCAGTATTTT
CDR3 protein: CATTARGGGSSDTQYF

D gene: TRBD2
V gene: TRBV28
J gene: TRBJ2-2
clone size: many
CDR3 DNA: TGTGCCAGCAGTTTTCGAGGGAGGGCCGGGGAGCTGTTTTTT
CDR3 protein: CASSFRGRAGELFF

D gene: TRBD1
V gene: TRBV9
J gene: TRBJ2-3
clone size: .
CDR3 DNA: TGTGCCAGCAGCGTAAGGCGGGACAGGGGGGACCCAGATACGCAGTATTTT
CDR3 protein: CASSVRRDRGDPDTQYF

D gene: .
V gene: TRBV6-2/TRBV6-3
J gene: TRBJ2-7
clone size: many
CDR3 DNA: TGTGCCAGCACTCCCCGGGACTCCGAGCCCTACGAGCAGTACTTC
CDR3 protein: CASTPRDSEPYEQYF

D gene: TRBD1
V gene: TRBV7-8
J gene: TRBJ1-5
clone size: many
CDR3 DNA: TGTGCCAGCAGCTTAGGCGCCGGGACAGAGGGCAATCAGCCCCAGCATTTT
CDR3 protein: CASSLGAGTEGNQPQHF

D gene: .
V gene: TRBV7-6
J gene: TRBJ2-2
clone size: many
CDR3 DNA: TGTGCCAGCAGCCTACGACAGAACACCGGGGAGCTGTTTTTT
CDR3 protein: CASSLRQNTGELFF

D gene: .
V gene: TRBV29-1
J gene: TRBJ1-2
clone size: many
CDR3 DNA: TGCAGCGTTGAGGACAGTAACTATGGCTACACCTTC
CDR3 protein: CSVEDSNYGYTF

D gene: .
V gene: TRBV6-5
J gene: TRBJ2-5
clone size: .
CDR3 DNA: TGTGTCAGCAGTTACGTGGGCACACACGAGACTCAGTACTTC
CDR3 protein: CVSSYVGTHETQYF

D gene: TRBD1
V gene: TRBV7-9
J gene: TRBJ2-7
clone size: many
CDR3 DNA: TGTGCCAGCAACTCGAGAACAGGGGGCTCCTACGAGCAGTACTTC
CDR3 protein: CASNSRTGGSYEQYF

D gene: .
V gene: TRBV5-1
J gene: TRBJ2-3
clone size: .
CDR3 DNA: TGCGCCAGCAGCCCCAGGGGCGCGGATACGCAGTATTTT
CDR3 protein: CASSPRGADTQYF

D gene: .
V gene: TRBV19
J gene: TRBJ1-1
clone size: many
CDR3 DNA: TGTGCCAGTAGCCCCGGGGCCGAAGCTTTCTTT
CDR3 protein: CASSPGAEAFF

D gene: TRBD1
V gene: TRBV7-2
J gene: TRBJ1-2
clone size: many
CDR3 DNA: TGTGCCAGCAGCTTAGAGACTAACAGGGGCGGCTACACCTTC
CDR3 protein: CASSLETNRGGYTF

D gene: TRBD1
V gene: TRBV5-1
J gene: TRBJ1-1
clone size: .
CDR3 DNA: TGCGCCAGCAGCTTGGATTCAGGGGGCACCACTGAAGCTTTCTTT
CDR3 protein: CASSLDSGGTTEAFF

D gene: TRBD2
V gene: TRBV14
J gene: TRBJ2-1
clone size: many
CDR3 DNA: TGTGCCAGCAGCCACCTCCGGGGGGGGGATGAGCAGTTCTTC
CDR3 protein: CASSHLRGGDEQFF

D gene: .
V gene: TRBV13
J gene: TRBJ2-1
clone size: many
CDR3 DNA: TGTGCCAGCAGCTTAGGGCGAAAGTCGGGCCTACTTTACAATGAGCAGTTCTTC
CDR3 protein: CASSLGRKSGLLYNEQFF

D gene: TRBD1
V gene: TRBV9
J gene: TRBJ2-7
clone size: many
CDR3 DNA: TGTGCCAGCAGCGTAGGGGGGACAGGGACCTACGAGCAGTACTTC
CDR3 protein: CASSVGGTGTYEQYF

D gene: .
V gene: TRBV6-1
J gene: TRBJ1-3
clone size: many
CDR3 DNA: TGTGCCAGCAGTGAAGCCGGGCCTGAACCGGGAAACACCATATATTTT
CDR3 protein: CASSEAGPEPGNTIYF

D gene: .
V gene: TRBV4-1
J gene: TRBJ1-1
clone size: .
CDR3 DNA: TGCGCCAGCAGCCAAGGGACGGGTGCTGAAGCTTTCTTT
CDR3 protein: CASSQGTGAEAFF

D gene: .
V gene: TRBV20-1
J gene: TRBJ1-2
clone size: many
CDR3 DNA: TGCAGTGCTTTATTACAGCTGTTTCGAAAGACCTATGGCTACACCTTC
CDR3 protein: CSALLQLFRKTYGYTF

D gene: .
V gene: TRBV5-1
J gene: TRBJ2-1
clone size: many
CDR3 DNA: TGCGCCAGCAGCTTGGCCTGGGGATACAATGAGCAGTTCTTC
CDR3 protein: CASSLAWGYNEQFF

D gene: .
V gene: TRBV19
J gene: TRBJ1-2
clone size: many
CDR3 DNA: TGTGCCAGTATCCCCCGGGATAGGGCCTATGGCTACACCTTC
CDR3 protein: CASIPRDRAYGYTF

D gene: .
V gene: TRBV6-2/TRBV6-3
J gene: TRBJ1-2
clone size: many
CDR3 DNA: TGTGCCAGCAGGCTACCAGGGAGCTATGGCTACACCTTC
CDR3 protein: CASRLPGSYGYTF

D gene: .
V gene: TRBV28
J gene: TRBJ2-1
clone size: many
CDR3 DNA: TGTGCCAGCCGAAGGGACTCACCCCACAATGAGCAGTTCTTC
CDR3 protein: CASRRDSPHNEQFF

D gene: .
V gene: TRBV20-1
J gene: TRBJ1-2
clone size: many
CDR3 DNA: TGCAGTGCTTCGGGGCAAAGGGACTATGGCTACACCTTC
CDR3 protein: CSASGQRDYGYTF

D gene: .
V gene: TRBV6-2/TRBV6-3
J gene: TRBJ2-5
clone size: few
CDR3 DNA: TGTGCCAGCAGTTACACCCAAGAGTACCAAGAGACCCAGTACTTC
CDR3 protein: CASSYTQEYQETQYF

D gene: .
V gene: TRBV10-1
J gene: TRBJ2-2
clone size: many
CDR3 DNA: TGCGCCAGCAGTGAGGGGGGGGCGCATGGGACCGGGGAGCTGTTTTTT
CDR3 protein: CASSEGGAHGTGELFF

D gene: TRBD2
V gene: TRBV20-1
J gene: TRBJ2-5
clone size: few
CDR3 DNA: TGCAGTGCTAGCGGGGGGGCGGGAGAGACCCAGTACTTC
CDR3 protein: CSASGGAGETQYF

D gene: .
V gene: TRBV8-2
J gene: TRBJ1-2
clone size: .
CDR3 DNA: TGTGGCAGTTGTGCTCTTGATAGCCGAAAGACCTATGGCTACACCTTC
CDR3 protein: CGSCALDSRKTYGYTF

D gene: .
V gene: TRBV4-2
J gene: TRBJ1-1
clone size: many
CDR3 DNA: TGTGCCAGCAGCCAAGATTTGAGGAACACTGAAGCTTTCTTT
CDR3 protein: CASSQDLRNTEAFF

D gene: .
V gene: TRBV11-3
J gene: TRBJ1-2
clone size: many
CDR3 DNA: TGTGCCAGCAGCGGTAAGCACGATCTCGGAAAGACCTATGGCTACACCTTC
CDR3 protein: CASSGKHDLGKTYGYTF

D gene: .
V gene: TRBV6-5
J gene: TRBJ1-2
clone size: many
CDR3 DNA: TGTGCCAGCAGTTCGGTCATCTCTATGCGAAAGACCTATGGCTACACCTTC
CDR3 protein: CASSSVISMRKTYGYTF

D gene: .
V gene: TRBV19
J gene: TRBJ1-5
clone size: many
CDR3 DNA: TGTGCCAGTAGTATCAGCTGGGGGGGGTTGGTCCAGCCCCAGCATTTT
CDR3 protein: CASSISWGGLVQPQHF

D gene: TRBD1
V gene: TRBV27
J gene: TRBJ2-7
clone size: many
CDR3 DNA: TGTGCCAGCACCCGCCGGGACAGGGTGTACGAGCAGTACTTC
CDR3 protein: CASTRRDRVYEQYF

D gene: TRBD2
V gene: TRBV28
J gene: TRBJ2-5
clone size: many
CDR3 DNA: TGTGCCAGCAGTTTAGAAGCGGGAGAGGGAGAGACCCAGTACTTC
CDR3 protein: CASSLEAGEGETQYF

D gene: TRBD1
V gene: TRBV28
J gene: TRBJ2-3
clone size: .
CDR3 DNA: TGTGCCAGCAGTTTCACAGGGGTTGGCACAGATACGCAGTATTTT
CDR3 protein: CASSFTGVGTDTQYF